The rows below give T cell receptor beta chains drawn from one sample of a study of T-cell reconstitution after alpha-beta-depleted transplantation in children. TCRdb re-called the PCR reads through MiXCR, storing one row per CDR3 protein. The sample has roughly 200,000 distinct CDR3 sequences, roughly a tenth seen once. Sequencing was performed on PBMCs, taken before TCRalphabeta/CD19-depleted stem cell transplant. The receptors shown here come from a child younger than two with acute myeloid leukemia, due to receive a stem cell transplant. CDR3s include the opening cysteine and the closing phenylalanine or tryptophan. The order of the fields is V gene, D gene, clone size, J gene, CDR3 length, CDR3 DNA, CDR3 protein. D genes are given only for firm matches. The listing skips clone size in some rows; elsewhere it reads once, few, many or a size class.

V gene: TRBV20-1
D gene: -
clone size: -
J gene: TRBJ1-2
CDR3 length: 16
CDR3 DNA: TGCAGTGCTAGAAATTCGGGGGCAGGGTTTAACTATGGCTACACCTTC
CDR3 protein: CSARNSGAGFNYGYTF

V gene: TRBV6-2/TRBV6-3
D gene: TRBD1
clone size: many
J gene: TRBJ2-2
CDR3 length: 18
CDR3 DNA: TGTGCCAGCAGCCCCCTACCCCCGGACAGGAAACTCACCGGGGAGCTGTTTTTT
CDR3 protein: CASSPLPPDRKLTGELFF

V gene: TRBV20-1
D gene: TRBD1
clone size: -
J gene: TRBJ2-7
CDR3 length: 15
CDR3 DNA: TGCAGTGCTAGCCGTGGGACAGTGGCCTCCTACGAGCAGTACTTC
CDR3 protein: CSASRGTVASYEQYF

V gene: TRBV5-1
D gene: -
clone size: many
J gene: TRBJ2-5
CDR3 length: 14
CDR3 DNA: TGCGCCAGCAGCGCCGGGACGGCAAAAGAGACCCAGTACTTC
CDR3 protein: CASSAGTAKETQYF

V gene: TRBV5-1
D gene: -
clone size: many
J gene: TRBJ2-7
CDR3 length: 15
CDR3 DNA: TGCGCCAGCAGCACCCGGGACCCTGATATGGACGAGCAGTACTTC
CDR3 protein: CASSTRDPDMDEQYF

V gene: TRBV24-1
D gene: -
clone size: many
J gene: TRBJ1-1
CDR3 length: 15
CDR3 DNA: TGTGCCACCAGTGGCAAAAGGGACGGCAACACTGAAGCTTTCTTT
CDR3 protein: CATSGKRDGNTEAFF

V gene: TRBV27
D gene: TRBD1
clone size: many
J gene: TRBJ2-3
CDR3 length: 19
CDR3 DNA: TGTGCCAGCAGCCCCTATCCCCGGACAGGGATAGGGGTCACAGATACGCAGTATTTT
CDR3 protein: CASSPYPRTGIGVTDTQYF

V gene: TRBV20-1
D gene: TRBD2
clone size: many
J gene: TRBJ2-3
CDR3 length: 16
CDR3 DNA: TGCAGTGCTCCGGGACTAGCGGGGCTTAGCACAGATACGCAGTATTTT
CDR3 protein: CSAPGLAGLSTDTQYF

V gene: TRBV20-1
D gene: TRBD1
clone size: many
J gene: TRBJ2-7
CDR3 length: 15
CDR3 DNA: TGCAGTGCTAGAGATCCGGGACAGGGAGGTGGCGAGCAGTACTTC
CDR3 protein: CSARDPGQGGGEQYF

V gene: TRBV20-1
D gene: -
clone size: many
J gene: TRBJ2-1
CDR3 length: 12
CDR3 DNA: TGCAGTGCTGGGAGAGGAACCAATGAGCAGTTCTTC
CDR3 protein: CSAGRGTNEQFF

V gene: TRBV7-2
D gene: TRBD2
clone size: many
J gene: TRBJ2-1
CDR3 length: 16
CDR3 DNA: TGTGCCAGCAGCTTCCGGGGCGGGAGGGCCCGGAATGAGCAGTTCTTC
CDR3 protein: CASSFRGGRARNEQFF

V gene: TRBV6-1
D gene: -
clone size: many
J gene: TRBJ1-5
CDR3 length: 13
CDR3 DNA: TGTGCCAGCAGTGACCAGAGCAATCAGCCCCAGCATTTT
CDR3 protein: CASSDQSNQPQHF

V gene: TRBV20-1
D gene: -
clone size: many
J gene: TRBJ2-7
CDR3 length: 15
CDR3 DNA: TGCAGTGCTAGAGATCTGGGCAGGGGCCCCTACGAGCAGTACTTC
CDR3 protein: CSARDLGRGPYEQYF

V gene: TRBV10-3
D gene: TRBD2
clone size: many
J gene: TRBJ2-2
CDR3 length: 16
CDR3 DNA: TGTGCCATCAGTGACCGATTAGCGGGATCCCCCGGGGAGCTGTTTTTT
CDR3 protein: CAISDRLAGSPGELFF

V gene: TRBV7-9
D gene: -
clone size: many
J gene: TRBJ2-1
CDR3 length: 13
CDR3 DNA: TGTGCCAGCAGCCCAGGACAGAGCAATGAGCAGTTCTTC
CDR3 protein: CASSPGQSNEQFF

V gene: TRBV30
D gene: -
clone size: many
J gene: TRBJ1-1
CDR3 length: 12
CDR3 DNA: TGTGCCTGGAGTGTCTCGGACACTGAAGCTTTCTTT
CDR3 protein: CAWSVSDTEAFF

V gene: TRBV4-3
D gene: -
clone size: many
J gene: TRBJ1-5
CDR3 length: 14
CDR3 DNA: TGCGCCAGCAGCCAGGGACCTTTTTATCAGCCCCAGCATTTT
CDR3 protein: CASSQGPFYQPQHF

V gene: TRBV11-2
D gene: -
clone size: many
J gene: TRBJ2-1
CDR3 length: 13
CDR3 DNA: TGTGCCAGCAGCTTAGGGCAGCACAATGAGCAGTTCTTC
CDR3 protein: CASSLGQHNEQFF

V gene: TRBV7-8
D gene: TRBD2
clone size: many
J gene: TRBJ2-3
CDR3 length: 16
CDR3 DNA: TGTGCCAGCAGCTTCCTAGCGGGAGGTAGCACAGATACGCAGTATTTT
CDR3 protein: CASSFLAGGSTDTQYF

V gene: TRBV6-1
D gene: TRBD1
clone size: many
J gene: TRBJ1-4
CDR3 length: 15
CDR3 DNA: TGTGCCAGCAGTGACCCGACAGGGGTTAATGAAAAACTGTTTTTT
CDR3 protein: CASSDPTGVNEKLFF

V gene: TRBV12-3/TRBV12-4
D gene: -
clone size: many
J gene: TRBJ2-7
CDR3 length: 13
CDR3 DNA: TGTGCCAGCAGTTCCCGAACCACCTACGAGCAGTACTTC
CDR3 protein: CASSSRTTYEQYF

V gene: TRBV19
D gene: -
clone size: few
J gene: TRBJ2-2
CDR3 length: 15
CDR3 DNA: TGTGCCAGTAGTATAGGAGCCCGGGGCACCGGGGAGCTGTTTTTT
CDR3 protein: CASSIGARGTGELFF

V gene: TRBV6-1
D gene: TRBD2
clone size: -
J gene: TRBJ2-7
CDR3 length: 14
CDR3 DNA: TGTGCCAGCATCGCGGGACTAGCGGGCGGCGAGCAGTACTTC
CDR3 protein: CASIAGLAGGEQYF

V gene: TRBV5-1
D gene: -
clone size: many
J gene: TRBJ1-1
CDR3 length: 13
CDR3 DNA: TGCGCCAGCAGCCCGCAGACGGAGGGTAAGCAACGATTT
CDR3 protein: CASSPQTEGKQRF

V gene: TRBV12-3/TRBV12-4
D gene: -
clone size: many
J gene: TRBJ1-2
CDR3 length: 14
CDR3 DNA: TGTGCCAGCAGCTCTAGGACAGAAAACTATGGCTACACCTTC
CDR3 protein: CASSSRTENYGYTF

V gene: TRBV29-1
D gene: TRBD2
clone size: once
J gene: TRBJ2-1
CDR3 length: 15
CDR3 DNA: TGCAGCGCAAGCGGGAGGATGAGCTCCTACAATGAGCAGTTCTTC
CDR3 protein: CSASGRMSSYNEQFF

V gene: TRBV18
D gene: TRBD1
clone size: many
J gene: TRBJ2-5
CDR3 length: 12
CDR3 DNA: TGTGCCAGCTCAGGACAGGGAGAGACCCAGTACTTC
CDR3 protein: CASSGQGETQYF

V gene: TRBV29-1
D gene: TRBD1
clone size: many
J gene: TRBJ1-1
CDR3 length: 14
CDR3 DNA: TGCAGCGTTTCCGCGGGACAGGGGTACACTGAAGCTTTCTTT
CDR3 protein: CSVSAGQGYTEAFF

V gene: TRBV7-2
D gene: -
clone size: many
J gene: TRBJ1-4
CDR3 length: 17
CDR3 DNA: TGTGCCAGCAGCTTAGCCCAGAAGGGGCTTGGTAATGAAAAACTGTTTTTT
CDR3 protein: CASSLAQKGLGNEKLFF

V gene: TRBV6-1
D gene: TRBD1
clone size: -
J gene: TRBJ1-2
CDR3 length: 12
CDR3 DNA: TGTGCCAGCCCGGGACAGAATTATGGCTACACCTTC
CDR3 protein: CASPGQNYGYTF

V gene: TRBV7-2
D gene: -
clone size: many
J gene: TRBJ2-1
CDR3 length: 13
CDR3 DNA: TGTGCCAGCAGCATCCCCAGGGAGGATGAGCAGTTCTTC
CDR3 protein: CASSIPREDEQFF

V gene: TRBV29-1
D gene: -
clone size: -
J gene: TRBJ1-3
CDR3 length: 15
CDR3 DNA: TGCAGCGTTGCGGAGACCGTATACTCTGGAAACACCATATATTTT
CDR3 protein: CSVAETVYSGNTIYF

V gene: TRBV30
D gene: TRBD2
clone size: -
J gene: TRBJ2-7
CDR3 length: 14
CDR3 DNA: TGTGCCTGGAGTCGGACTGGGGGGGGCTACGAGCAGTACTTC
CDR3 protein: CAWSRTGGGYEQYF

V gene: TRBV15
D gene: TRBD1
clone size: -
J gene: TRBJ2-7
CDR3 length: 14
CDR3 DNA: TGTGCCACCAGCCATCCGGGACAGGGAAACGAGCAGTACTTC
CDR3 protein: CATSHPGQGNEQYF

V gene: TRBV29-1
D gene: -
clone size: many
J gene: TRBJ2-5
CDR3 length: 12
CDR3 DNA: TGCAGCGTTGGATCCCCCCCAGAGACCCAGTACTTC
CDR3 protein: CSVGSPPETQYF

V gene: TRBV2
D gene: -
clone size: many
J gene: TRBJ2-1
CDR3 length: 14
CDR3 DNA: TGTGCCAGCAGTGCCCTAACTAGGGACAATGAGCAGTTCTTC
CDR3 protein: CASSALTRDNEQFF

V gene: TRBV28
D gene: TRBD1
clone size: many
J gene: TRBJ1-2
CDR3 length: 15
CDR3 DNA: TGTGCCAGCAGCCCCCCCACACAGGGGATCTATGGCTACACCTTC
CDR3 protein: CASSPPTQGIYGYTF

V gene: TRBV11-3
D gene: TRBD1
clone size: -
J gene: TRBJ1-2
CDR3 length: 14
CDR3 DNA: TGTGCCAGCAGCCAGGGACAGGGGAGCTATGGCTACACCTTC
CDR3 protein: CASSQGQGSYGYTF

V gene: TRBV7-2
D gene: TRBD1
clone size: many
J gene: TRBJ2-3
CDR3 length: 16
CDR3 DNA: TGTGCCAGCAGCTCCTACGGACAGGGGTGGACAGATACGCAGTATTTT
CDR3 protein: CASSSYGQGWTDTQYF

V gene: TRBV29-1
D gene: TRBD1
clone size: many
J gene: TRBJ2-3
CDR3 length: 16
CDR3 DNA: TGCAGCGTGGAAGGACAGGGGGTGATACATGCCTATACGCAGTATTTT
CDR3 protein: CSVEGQGVIHAYTQYF

V gene: TRBV5-5
D gene: -
clone size: many
J gene: TRBJ1-1
CDR3 length: 11
CDR3 DNA: TGTGCCAGCAGCTTGGGAGGTGAAGCTTTCTTT
CDR3 protein: CASSLGGEAFF

V gene: TRBV5-1
D gene: TRBD1
clone size: many
J gene: TRBJ1-1
CDR3 length: 14
CDR3 DNA: TGCGCCAGCAGCCCGGGACAGACGAACACTGAAGCTTTCTTT
CDR3 protein: CASSPGQTNTEAFF

V gene: TRBV7-2
D gene: -
clone size: many
J gene: TRBJ1-1
CDR3 length: 13
CDR3 DNA: TGTGCCAGCAGCTTGTGGGGGGCCACTGAAGCTTTCTTT
CDR3 protein: CASSLWGATEAFF

V gene: TRBV3-1
D gene: TRBD1
clone size: many
J gene: TRBJ1-2
CDR3 length: 15
CDR3 DNA: TGTGCCAGCAGCTACAGGGGGCCGCGGAGCTATGGCTACACCTTC
CDR3 protein: CASSYRGPRSYGYTF

V gene: TRBV5-6
D gene: -
clone size: -
J gene: TRBJ2-1
CDR3 length: 15
CDR3 DNA: TGTGCCAGCAGTTGGGGGTATGAGGAATACAATGAGCAGTTCTTC
CDR3 protein: CASSWGYEEYNEQFF

V gene: TRBV7-9
D gene: -
clone size: -
J gene: TRBJ1-2
CDR3 length: 13
CDR3 DNA: TGTGCCAGCAACCCGGGGACAATCTATGGCTACACCTTC
CDR3 protein: CASNPGTIYGYTF

V gene: TRBV29-1
D gene: TRBD2
clone size: many
J gene: TRBJ2-1
CDR3 length: 19
CDR3 DNA: TGCAGCGTTGAGCCCCGGACTAGCGGGATAACTCGACTTTACAATGAGCAGTTCTTC
CDR3 protein: CSVEPRTSGITRLYNEQFF

V gene: TRBV5-1
D gene: TRBD2
clone size: few
J gene: TRBJ2-1
CDR3 length: 15
CDR3 DNA: TGCGCCAGCCGGAGACTAGCGGGAGTATTGAATGAGCAGTTCTTC
CDR3 protein: CASRRLAGVLNEQFF

V gene: TRBV29-1
D gene: -
clone size: few
J gene: TRBJ2-7
CDR3 length: 13
CDR3 DNA: TGCAGCGTTGTCGTGGGTACGGCCTACGAGCAGTACTTC
CDR3 protein: CSVVVGTAYEQYF

V gene: TRBV5-6
D gene: -
clone size: many
J gene: TRBJ2-2
CDR3 length: 12
CDR3 DNA: TGTGCCAGCAGCTTCTTTCCCGGGGAGCTGTTTTTT
CDR3 protein: CASSFFPGELFF